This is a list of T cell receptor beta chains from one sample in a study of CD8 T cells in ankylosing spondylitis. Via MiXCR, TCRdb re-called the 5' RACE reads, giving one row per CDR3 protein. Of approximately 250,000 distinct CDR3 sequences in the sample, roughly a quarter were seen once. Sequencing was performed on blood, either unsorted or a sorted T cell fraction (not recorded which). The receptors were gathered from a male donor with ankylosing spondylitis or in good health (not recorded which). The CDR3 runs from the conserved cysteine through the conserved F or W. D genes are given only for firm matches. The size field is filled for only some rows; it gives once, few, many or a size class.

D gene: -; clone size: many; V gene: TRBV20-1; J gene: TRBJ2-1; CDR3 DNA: TGCAGTGCTAGGATGGGGCGAAGTCCGAACAATGAGCAGTTCTTC; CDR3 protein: CSARMGRSPNNEQFF
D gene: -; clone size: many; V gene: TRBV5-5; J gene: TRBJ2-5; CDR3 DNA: TGTGCCAGCAGCTTTTCTGCCCTCCAAGAGACCCAGTACTTC; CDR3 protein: CASSFSALQETQYF
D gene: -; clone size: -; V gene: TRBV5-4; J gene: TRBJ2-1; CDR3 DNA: TGTGCCAGCAGCACTCCTACTAAGGACAATGAGCAGTTCTTC; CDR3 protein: CASSTPTKDNEQFF
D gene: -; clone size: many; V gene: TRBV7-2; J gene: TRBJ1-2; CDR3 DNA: TGTGCCAGCAGCTCCCTAGACCGGATAGGGGGCTACACCTTC; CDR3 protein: CASSSLDRIGGYTF
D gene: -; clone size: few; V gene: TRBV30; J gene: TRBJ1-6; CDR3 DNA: TGTGCCTGGGGGCGAGGCAAGGCGAATTCACCCCTCCACTTT; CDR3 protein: CAWGRGKANSPLHF
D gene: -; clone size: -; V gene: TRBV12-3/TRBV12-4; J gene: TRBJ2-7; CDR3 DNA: TGTGCCAGCACTTCAAAAACAGGGACCTACGAGCAGTACTTC; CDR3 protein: CASTSKTGTYEQYF
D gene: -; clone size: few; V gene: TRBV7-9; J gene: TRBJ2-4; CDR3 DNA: TGTGCCACCGCTCAGGGGACCAAAAACATTCAGTACTTC; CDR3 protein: CATAQGTKNIQYF
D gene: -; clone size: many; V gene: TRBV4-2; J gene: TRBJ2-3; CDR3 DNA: TGTGCCAGCAGCCCAGCGGACACAGATACGCAGTATTTT; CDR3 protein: CASSPADTDTQYF
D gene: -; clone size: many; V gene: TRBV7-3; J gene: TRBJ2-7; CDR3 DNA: TGTGCCAGCAGCTTAACGGCGCAGTCCACCCAGTACTTC; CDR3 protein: CASSLTAQSTQYF
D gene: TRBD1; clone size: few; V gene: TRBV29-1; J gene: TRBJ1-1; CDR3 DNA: TGCAGCGCTAGGACAGGGGGTTTCACTGAAGCTTTCTTT; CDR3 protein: CSARTGGFTEAFF
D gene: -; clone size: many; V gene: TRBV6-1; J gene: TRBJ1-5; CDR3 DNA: TGTGCCAGCAGTGCCCGTGGGGGGCTCAATCAGCCCCAGCATTTT; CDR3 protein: CASSARGGLNQPQHF
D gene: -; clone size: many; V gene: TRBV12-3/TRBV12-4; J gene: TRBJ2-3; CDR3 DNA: TGTGCCAGCAGTTTTGCTATGAGCACAGATACGCAGTATTTT; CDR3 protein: CASSFAMSTDTQYF
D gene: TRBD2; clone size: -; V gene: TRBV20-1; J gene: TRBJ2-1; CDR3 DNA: TGCACTCCCGAGCGGGGGAATGAGCAGTTCTTC; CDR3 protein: CTPERGNEQFF